This entry describes one T cell receptor beta chain. A few counts support this clone. Its antigen is still unknown. Base qualities are not provided; no much larger clone lies one nucleotide away. This record belongs to a study of blood T cell repertoires in COVID-19 (dated by TCRdb to the early 2020s). The study in broad terms: Collaborator samples came from the United States, Italy and Spain and covered acute and convalescent phases of COVID-19. The samples were drawn from two sources: the first 160 participants of the ongoing ImmuneRACE study, and 1,200 or so subjects contributed by 6 global collaborators. The material from the prospective study consisted of cDNA or gDNA derived from T cells, B-cell-depleted T cells, or PBMCs. HLA class I and class II types, where available, came from metadata supplied by the sample provider rather than from assay-based typing. The repertoires were made available in a free public database intended to serve as a resource for research on the immune response to SARS-CoV-2. A de-identified subject ID, COVID-19 status, age in years and sex were almost always included in the sample metadata. The dataset comprised deeply sampled blood TCRbeta repertoires from subjects exposed to, actively infected with, or recovered from COVID-19.

Whole blood was collected in K2EDTA tubes by collaborating institutions according to the institutions' own protocols. For TCRbeta analysis, collaborator samples were shipped as frozen whole blood, as isolated PBMCs, or as DNA extracted from either sample type. Paper-wide results and their limitations: The quantity of clinical and demographic metadata differed by source and by participant and was supplied without curation.

V is cut back by 4 bases and J by 0 bases, with 13 bases in the junction unmatched. The CDR3, cysteine through phenylalanine, is 18 amino acids long. The sequence is cut down to CDR3 DNA, 54 bases in frame from base 1. The germline V gene (reference sequence) sets CDR1 to PRHDT and CDR2 to FYEKMQ. TCRbeta CDR3 regions were amplified from genomic DNA by means of the immunoSEQ Assay, a bias-controlled multiplex PCR. As for the authors' bioinformatics: Within the assay, amplification of reference gene primers was used to estimate how many nucleated cells each sample contained. To quantify the absolute abundance of each unique TCRbeta CDR3 rearrangement, sequence reads were collapsed and filtered. For each sample, productive Simpson clonality was calculated as the square root of Simpson's diversity index over productive rearrangements. The table was pulled from immuneACCESS by TCRdb, which kept in-frame rearrangements only. Such tables lose some clones; where checked, under half of the loss comes from unresolved V genes, and the rest has no known cause. The V and J calls and clone size were taken over from that table, and D and trimming were inferred from the DNA. The sample table lists 210,000 or so clones, roughly 81% of them with a count of one. The ten largest clones add up to 7.5% to 8% of the sample.

The sequenced material came from peripheral blood. The sequence is built from TRBV13 and TRBJ2-7, with 9 central nucleotides matching TRBD2. The receptor was derived from a woman aged 45 to 65 with active or convalescent COVID-19. At the DNA level, the sequence is TGTGCCAGCAGCTCGATCACTCGACTAGCGGCACTCTCCTACGAGCAGTACTTC. Translated, it gives CASSSITRLAALSYEQYF.